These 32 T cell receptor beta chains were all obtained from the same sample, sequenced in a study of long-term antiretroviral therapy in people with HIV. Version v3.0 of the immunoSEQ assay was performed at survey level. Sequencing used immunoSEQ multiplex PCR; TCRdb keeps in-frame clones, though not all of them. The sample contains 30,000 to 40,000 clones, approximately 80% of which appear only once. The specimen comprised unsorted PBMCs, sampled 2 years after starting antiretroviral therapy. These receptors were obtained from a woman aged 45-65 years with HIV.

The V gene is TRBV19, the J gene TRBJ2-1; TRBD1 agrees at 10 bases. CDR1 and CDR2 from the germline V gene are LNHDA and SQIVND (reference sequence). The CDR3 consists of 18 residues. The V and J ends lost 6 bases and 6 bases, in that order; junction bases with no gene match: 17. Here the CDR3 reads CASRTGLGRDRGFNEQFF. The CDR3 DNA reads TGTGCCAGTAGGACTGGATTAGGACGGGACAGGGGCTTCAATGAGCAGTTCTTC.

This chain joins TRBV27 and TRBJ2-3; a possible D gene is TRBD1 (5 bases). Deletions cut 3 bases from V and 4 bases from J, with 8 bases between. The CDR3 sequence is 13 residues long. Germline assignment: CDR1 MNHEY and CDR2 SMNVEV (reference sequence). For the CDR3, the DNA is TGTGCCAGCAGTTTGGTAGGGGCAGATACGCAGTATTTT. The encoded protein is CASSLVGADTQYF.

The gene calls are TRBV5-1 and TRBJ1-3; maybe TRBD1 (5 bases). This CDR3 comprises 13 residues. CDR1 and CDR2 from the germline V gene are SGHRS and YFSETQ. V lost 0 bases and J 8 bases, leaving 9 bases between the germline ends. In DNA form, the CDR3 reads TGCGCCAGCAGCTTGGAGGGGAGGGACACCATATATTTT. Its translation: CASSLEGRDTIYF.

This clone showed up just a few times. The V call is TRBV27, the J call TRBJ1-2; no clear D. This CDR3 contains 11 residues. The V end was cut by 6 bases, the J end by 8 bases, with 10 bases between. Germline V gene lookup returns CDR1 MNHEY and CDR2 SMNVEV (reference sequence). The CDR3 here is CASRDGGGYTF. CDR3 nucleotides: TGTGCCAGCAGGGACGGAGGAGGCTACACCTTC.

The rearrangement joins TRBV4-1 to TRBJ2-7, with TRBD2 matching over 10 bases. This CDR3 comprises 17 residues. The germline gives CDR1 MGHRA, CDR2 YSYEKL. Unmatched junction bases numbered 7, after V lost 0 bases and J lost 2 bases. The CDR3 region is CASSQEGELAGTYEQYF. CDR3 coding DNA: TGCGCCAGCAGCCAAGAAGGGGAACTAGCGGGGACCTACGAGCAGTACTTC.

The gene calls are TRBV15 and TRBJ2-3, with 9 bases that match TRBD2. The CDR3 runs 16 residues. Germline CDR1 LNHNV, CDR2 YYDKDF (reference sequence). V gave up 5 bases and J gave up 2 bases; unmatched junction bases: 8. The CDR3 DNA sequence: TGTGCCACCAGCTCCACGACTAGCGGCTACACAGATACGCAGTATTTT. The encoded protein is CATSSTTSGYTDTQYF.

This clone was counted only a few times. Here the CDR3 reads CASSSRDTNSPLHF. In DNA, the CDR3 is TGTGCCAGCAGTTCTCGGGACACCAATTCACCCCTCCACTTT. The rearrangement joins TRBV27 to TRBJ1-6; tentative D call: TRBD1 (6 bases). V lost 4 bases and J lost 7, with 11 bases in between. The CDR3 loop spans 14 amino acids. In germline, CDR1 is MNHEY, CDR2 SMNVEV (reference sequence).

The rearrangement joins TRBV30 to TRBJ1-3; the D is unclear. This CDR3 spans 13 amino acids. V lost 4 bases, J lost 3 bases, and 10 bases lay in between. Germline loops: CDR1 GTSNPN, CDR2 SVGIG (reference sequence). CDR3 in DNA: TGTGCCTGGAACACCGACGTTGGAAACACCATATATTTT. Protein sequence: CAWNTDVGNTIYF. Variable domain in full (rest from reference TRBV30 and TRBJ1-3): SQTIHQWPATLVQPVGSPLSLECTVEGTSNPNLYWYRQAAGRGLQLLFYSVGIGQISSEVPQNLSASRPQDRQFILSSKKLLLSDSGFYLCAWNTDVGNTIYFGEGSWLTVV.

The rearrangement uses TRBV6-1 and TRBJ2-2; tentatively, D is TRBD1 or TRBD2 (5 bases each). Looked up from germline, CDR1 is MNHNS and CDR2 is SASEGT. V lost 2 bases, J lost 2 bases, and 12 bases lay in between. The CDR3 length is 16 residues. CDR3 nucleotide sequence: TGTGCCAGCAGTGAATGGGACCTGGTAAACACCGGGGAGCTGTTTTTT. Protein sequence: CASSEWDLVNTGELFF.

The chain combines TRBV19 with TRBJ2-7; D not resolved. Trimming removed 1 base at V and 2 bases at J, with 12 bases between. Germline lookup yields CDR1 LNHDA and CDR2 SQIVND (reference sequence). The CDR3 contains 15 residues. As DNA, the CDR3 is TGTGCCAGTAGTATAGCTTGGGGAACTGCCTACGAGCAGTACTTC. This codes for CASSIAWGTAYEQYF.

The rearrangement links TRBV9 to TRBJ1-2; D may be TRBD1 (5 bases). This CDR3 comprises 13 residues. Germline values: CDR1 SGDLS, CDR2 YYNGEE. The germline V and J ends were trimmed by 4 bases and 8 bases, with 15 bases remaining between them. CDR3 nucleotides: TGTGCCAGCAGCCCGCGGGGGGGGGAGGGCTACACCTTC. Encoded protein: CASSPRGGEGYTF.

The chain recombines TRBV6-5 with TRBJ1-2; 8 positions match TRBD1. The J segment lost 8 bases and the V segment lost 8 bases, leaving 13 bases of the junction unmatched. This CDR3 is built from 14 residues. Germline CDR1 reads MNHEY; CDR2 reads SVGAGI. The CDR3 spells CASSYQGALGGYTF. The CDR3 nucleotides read TGTGCCAGCTCCTACCAGGGGGCCCTGGGGGGCTACACCTTC.

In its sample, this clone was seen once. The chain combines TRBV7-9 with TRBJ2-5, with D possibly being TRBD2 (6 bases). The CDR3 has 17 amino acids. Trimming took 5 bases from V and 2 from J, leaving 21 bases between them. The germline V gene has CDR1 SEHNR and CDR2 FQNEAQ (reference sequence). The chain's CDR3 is CASSRGLLGVEQETQYF. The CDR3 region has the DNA TGTGCCAGCAGCCGGGGACTGCTGGGGGTGGAGCAAGAGACCCAGTACTTC.

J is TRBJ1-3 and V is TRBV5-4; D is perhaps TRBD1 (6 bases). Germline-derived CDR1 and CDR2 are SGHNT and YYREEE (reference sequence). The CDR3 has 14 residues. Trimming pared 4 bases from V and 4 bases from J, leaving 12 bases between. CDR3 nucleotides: TGTGCCAGCAGCGCAACAGGGCCCGGAAACACCATATATTTT. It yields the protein CASSATGPGNTIYF.

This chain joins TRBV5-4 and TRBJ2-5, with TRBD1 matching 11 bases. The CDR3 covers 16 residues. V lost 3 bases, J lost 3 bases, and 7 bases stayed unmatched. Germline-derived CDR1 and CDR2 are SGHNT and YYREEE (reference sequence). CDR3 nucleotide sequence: TGTGCCAGCAGCTCGACACCGGGACAGGGGGAAGAGACCCAGTACTTC. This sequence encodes CASSSTPGQGEETQYF.

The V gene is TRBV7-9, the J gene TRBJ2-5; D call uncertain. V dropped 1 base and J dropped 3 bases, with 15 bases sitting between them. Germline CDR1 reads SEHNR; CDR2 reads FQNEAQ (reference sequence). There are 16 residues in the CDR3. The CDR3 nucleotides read TGTGCCAGCAGCTTAGGAGTAGCATACGGAGAAGAGACCCAGTACTTC. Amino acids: CASSLGVAYGEETQYF.

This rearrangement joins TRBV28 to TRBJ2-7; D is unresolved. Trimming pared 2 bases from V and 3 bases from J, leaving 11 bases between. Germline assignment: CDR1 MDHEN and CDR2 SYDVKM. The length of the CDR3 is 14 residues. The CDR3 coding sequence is TGTGCCAGCAGTTTAATCGACGGGTACTACGAGCAGTACTTC. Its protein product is CASSLIDGYYEQYF.

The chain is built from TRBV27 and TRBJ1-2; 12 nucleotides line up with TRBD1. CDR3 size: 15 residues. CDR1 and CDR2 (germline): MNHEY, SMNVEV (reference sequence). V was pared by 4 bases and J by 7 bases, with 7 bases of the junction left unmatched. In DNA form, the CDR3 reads TGTGCCAGCAGTTCATCGGGACAGGGGGCTCGTGGCTACACCTTC. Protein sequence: CASSSSGQGARGYTF.

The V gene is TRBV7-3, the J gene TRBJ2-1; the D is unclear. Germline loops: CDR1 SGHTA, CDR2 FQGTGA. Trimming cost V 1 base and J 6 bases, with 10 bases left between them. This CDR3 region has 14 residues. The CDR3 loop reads CASSLIGTFNEQFF. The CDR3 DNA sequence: TGTGCCAGCAGCTTAATAGGCACTTTCAATGAGCAGTTCTTC.

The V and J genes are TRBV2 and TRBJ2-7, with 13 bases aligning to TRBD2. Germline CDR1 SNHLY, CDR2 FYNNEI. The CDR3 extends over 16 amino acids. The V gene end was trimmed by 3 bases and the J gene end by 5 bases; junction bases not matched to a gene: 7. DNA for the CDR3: TGTGCCAGCAGTGACTCGGGACTAGCGGGGATCCACGAGCAGTACGTC. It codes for CASSDSGLAGIHEQYV.

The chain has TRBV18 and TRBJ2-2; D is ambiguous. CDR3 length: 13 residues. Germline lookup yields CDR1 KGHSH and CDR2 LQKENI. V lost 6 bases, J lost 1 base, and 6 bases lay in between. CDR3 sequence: CASSDMNTGELFF. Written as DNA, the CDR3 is TGTGCCAGCTCCGACATGAACACCGGGGAGCTGTTTTTT.

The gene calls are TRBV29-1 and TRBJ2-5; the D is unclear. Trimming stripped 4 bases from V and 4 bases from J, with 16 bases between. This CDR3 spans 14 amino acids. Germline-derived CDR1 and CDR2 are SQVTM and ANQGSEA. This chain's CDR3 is CSVVIRSEGETQYF. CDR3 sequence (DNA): TGCAGCGTTGTAATAAGGAGTGAAGGAGAGACCCAGTACTTC.

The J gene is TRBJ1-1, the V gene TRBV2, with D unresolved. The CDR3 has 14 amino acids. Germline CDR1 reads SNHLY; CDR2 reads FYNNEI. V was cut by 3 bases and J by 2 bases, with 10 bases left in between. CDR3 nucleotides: TGTGCCAGCAGTGATGTTCGGGGAAACACTGAAGCTTTCTTT. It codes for CASSDVRGNTEAFF.

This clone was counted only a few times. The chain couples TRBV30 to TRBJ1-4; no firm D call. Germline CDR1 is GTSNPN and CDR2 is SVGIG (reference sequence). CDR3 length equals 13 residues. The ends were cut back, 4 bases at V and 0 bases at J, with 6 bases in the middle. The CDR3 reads CAWTGATNEKLFF. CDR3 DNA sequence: TGTGCCTGGACAGGAGCAACTAATGAAAAACTGTTTTTT. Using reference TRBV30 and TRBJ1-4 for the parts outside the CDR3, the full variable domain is SQTIHQWPATLVQPVGSPLSLECTVEGTSNPNLYWYRQAAGRGLQLLFYSVGIGQISSEVPQNLSASRPQDRQFILSSKKLLLSDSGFYLCAWTGATNEKLFFGSGTQLSVL.

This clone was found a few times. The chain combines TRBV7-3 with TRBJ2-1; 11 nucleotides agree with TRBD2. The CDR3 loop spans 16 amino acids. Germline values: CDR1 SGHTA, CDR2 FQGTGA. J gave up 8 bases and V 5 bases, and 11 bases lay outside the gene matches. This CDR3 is CASSESSGGALDEQFF. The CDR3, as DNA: TGTGCCAGCAGCGAAAGTAGCGGGGGGGCGTTAGATGAGCAGTTCTTC.

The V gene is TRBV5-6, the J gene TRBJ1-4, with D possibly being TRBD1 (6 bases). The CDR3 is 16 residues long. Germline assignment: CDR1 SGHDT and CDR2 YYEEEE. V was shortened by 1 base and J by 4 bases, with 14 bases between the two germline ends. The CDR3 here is CASSLTGGLNNEKLFF. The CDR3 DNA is TGTGCCAGCAGCTTGACCGGGGGGCTCAATAATGAAAAACTGTTTTTT.

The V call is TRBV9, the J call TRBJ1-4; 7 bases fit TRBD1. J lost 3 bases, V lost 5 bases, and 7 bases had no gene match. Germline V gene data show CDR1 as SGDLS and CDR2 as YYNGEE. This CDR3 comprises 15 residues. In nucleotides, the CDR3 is TGTGCCAGCAGAAGGGGACAGCTCTCTAATGAAAAACTGTTTTTT. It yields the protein CASRRGQLSNEKLFF.

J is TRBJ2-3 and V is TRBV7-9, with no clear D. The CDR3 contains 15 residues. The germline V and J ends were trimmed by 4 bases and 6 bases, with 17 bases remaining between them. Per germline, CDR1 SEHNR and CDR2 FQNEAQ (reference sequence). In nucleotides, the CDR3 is TGTGCCAGCAGCTCCTCCAGCTTCGGTGCCGATACGCAGTATTTT. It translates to CASSSSSFGADTQYF.

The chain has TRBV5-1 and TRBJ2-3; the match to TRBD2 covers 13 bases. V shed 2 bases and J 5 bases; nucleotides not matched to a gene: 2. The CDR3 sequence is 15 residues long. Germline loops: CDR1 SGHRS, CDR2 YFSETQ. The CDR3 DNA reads TGCGCCAGCAGCTTAACTAGCGGGGGGGTAGATACGCAGTATTTT. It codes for CASSLTSGGVDTQYF.

The CDR3 here is CASSSGTGNQPQHF. The CDR3 DNA follows: TGTGCCAGCAGCTCCGGGACAGGGAATCAGCCCCAGCATTTT. The chain links TRBV7-6 to TRBJ1-5; 9 bases are shared with TRBD1. The CDR3 is made up of 14 amino acids. Germline V gene sequence: CDR1 SGHVS, CDR2 FNYEAQ. V was clipped by 4 bases and J by 4 bases; unmatched bases: 2.

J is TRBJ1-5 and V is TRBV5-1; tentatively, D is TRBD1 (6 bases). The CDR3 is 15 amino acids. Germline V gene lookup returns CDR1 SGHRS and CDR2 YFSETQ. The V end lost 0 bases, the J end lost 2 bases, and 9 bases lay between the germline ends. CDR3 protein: CASSLEGQGNQPQHF. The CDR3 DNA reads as TGCGCCAGCAGCTTGGAGGGACAAGGCAATCAGCCCCAGCATTTT. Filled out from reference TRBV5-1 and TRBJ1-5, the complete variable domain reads KAGVTQTPRYLIKTRGQQVTLSCSPISGHRSVSWYQQTPGQGLQFLFEYFSETQRNKGNFPGRFSGRQFSNSRSEMNVSTLELGDSALYLCASSLEGQGNQPQHFGDGTRLSIL.

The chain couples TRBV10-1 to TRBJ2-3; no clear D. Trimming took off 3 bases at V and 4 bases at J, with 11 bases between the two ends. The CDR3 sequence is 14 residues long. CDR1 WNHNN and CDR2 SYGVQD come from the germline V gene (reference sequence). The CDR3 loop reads CASSDHPAADTQYF. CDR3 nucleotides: TGCGCCAGCAGTGACCATCCGGCGGCAGATACGCAGTATTTT.